This TCR beta chain was sequenced for a study of cytomegalovirus exposure and HLA in healthy donors (dated 2017 in TCRdb). Study-wide context: An earlier analysis of a few hundred of the donors reported roughly 300 Gb of sequence data and 117 million unique TCR beta sequences obtained from approximately 180 million T cells. Approximately 330 gigabases of sequencing data and 91 million or so unique TCR sequences made up an early release that covered approximately 620 HLA-typed donors. Of the roughly 400 genotyped donors, 65% to 90% fell in the genetic ancestry cluster associated with self-reported Caucasian donors. The study aimed to test whether signatures of past pathogen exposure could be identified by cataloging public T cell receptors. The study used immunosequencing to profile the T cell repertoires of under 700 subjects and linked those repertoires to cytomegalovirus serostatus. Along with the approximately 670-subject first cohort, a separate validation cohort of over 90 different subjects was used. To predict cytomegalovirus infection status, the study brought together high-throughput TCR immunosequencing, statistical association of individual TCRs with disease status, and machine learning. To study patterns of TCR occurrence, a later analysis re-analyzed previously published TCR beta repertoires from under 750 donors and added high-resolution HLA genotyping. In the later analysis, no new phenotypic data were used to find candidate immune exposures; instead, reliance was placed on TCR beta sequences and their occurrence across donors. In an earlier analysis of about 590 of the donors, high-throughput TCR beta sequencing was used to judge whether each TCR beta V gene segment behaved as functional or pseudogenic. Donor age, sex, ethnicity and CMV serostatus were collected together with the repertoire data. In a later genetic analysis, genome-wide SNP genotypes for about 65% of the roughly 700 donors were used, and that subset was treated as a discovery cohort. All discovery cohort repertoires had been generated on a single sequencing platform. HLA typing covered class I and class II loci at four-digit resolution. The number of typed donors differed by locus: about 620-630 for A, B, C, DRB1 and DQB1; some 500 for DQA1; approximately 610 for DPA1; and around 450 for DPB1. Several DR-DQ haplotypes were handled as single units for association and clustering, since linkage in the cohort was strong. Across some 400 genotyped donors of the cohort, an average of about 220,000 unique TCR beta nucleotide sequences per donor were sequenced, and roughly 20% of those sequences were non-productive. Here is what the overall study found, with its caveats: Presence/absence analyses assumed roughly uniform sequencing depth across donors, an assumption that may not hold. A cluster of highly shared sequence variants was judged likely to be a technical artifact of the sequencing pipeline. Assigning TCR associations to individual alleles was difficult when HLA alleles, especially DR and DQ, strongly co-occurred. In a later analysis, several top co-occurrence clusters were reported to appear linked to parvovirus B19, influenza, CMV and Epstein-Barr virus. A later analysis found that HLA-associated TCR beta chains were more clonally expanded and had lower generation probabilities than equally common non-associated chains. Some IMGT-functional V segments, including TRBV6-2 and TRBV6-3, could not be distinguished by the 87-base-pair reads and were therefore excluded. In a later genetic analysis, fewer N-insertions in productive TCRs were reported among donors in an Asian-associated ancestry cluster than the approximately 670-donor mean. In a later analysis, most CMV-associated TCR beta chains were found to appear HLA-restricted, with HLA associations seemingly driven largely by CMV exposure. Approximately 16 rarely observed V segments, including chromosome 9 orphons, were excluded from the earlier analysis of about 600 of the donors because counts were too low. Specific HLA alleles were associated with some 15,000 TCR beta sequences at a false discovery rate of 0.05 in a later analysis. An earlier analysis of 450 to 750 of the donors showed that most TCR beta V segments appeared in productive rearrangements either about 87% or about 30% of the time, which broadly matched IMGT annotations. CMV serostatus was the only immune exposure information available for the cohort. A total of fewer than 200 TCR beta chains were listed by the study as associated with cytomegalovirus. A further reported finding was that TCR beta sequences accurately predicted the HLA-A and HLA-B alleles for most subjects in the first cohort. In a later analysis, TCR association rates were found to vary across HLA loci, with the most associated TCRs seen for DRB1 alleles and the fewest for HLA-C alleles. Because some donors lacked HLA typing at each locus, the association tests relied only on the typed subset. An association between a missense DCLRE1C variant and V-gene and J-gene trimming of TCR beta chains was found in a later genetic analysis and replicated in an independent cohort. The classifier was reported to diagnose cytomegalovirus status with high specificity and sensitivity in both the original and validation cohorts. Correlated functional status among segregating V segments might be attributable to linkage disequilibrium, but an unknown experimental factor could not be ruled out. The cohort was sequenced for TCR beta chains only, and without alpha or paired-chain data the features that could be detected were limited. A few of the identified cytomegalovirus-associated TCR beta chains were confirmed in vitro to be specific for cytomegalovirus antigens. Across donors, most TCR sequences were observed very rarely, whereas some public TCRs were present in many individuals. The authors suggested that the approach could potentially be extended to other disease states and immunological phenotypes.

In total, 600 or so healthy bone marrow donors made up the cohort. All cohort members were sampled while nominally healthy, although unrecorded immune exposures were likely present. The donor was CMV seropositive and belonged to the group of 270 or so seropositive cohort members. Every donor gave a peripheral blood sample, and the peripheral blood mononuclear cells from that sample were used for TCR beta sequencing. The Qiagen DNeasy Blood Extraction Kit was used to extract genomic DNA from the blood cell samples. The library was obtained by the immunoSEQ multiplex PCR assay. The multiplex PCR relied on a mix of 60 forward primers for TCR Vbeta segments and 13 reverse primers for TCR Jbeta segments. Amplification of the CDR3 region of rearranged TCR beta genes was performed with a multiplex PCR assay on genomic DNA. Amplified TCR beta libraries were sequenced as 87-base-pair reads on the Illumina HiSeq System. As for the authors' bioinformatics: A later analysis counted some 80 million unique TCR beta chains across the 666 repertoires, and approximately 11 million of these chains were shared by at least two donors. A nearest-neighbor algorithm error-corrected the raw reads and collapsed the reads into unique sequences, merging closely related sequences to remove PCR and sequencing errors. CDR3 sequences were aligned to IMGT reference sequences to assign V, D and J gene segments. For a sequence to be retained, a match of at least six nucleotides to both a V gene segment and a J gene segment was required. A rearrangement counted as productive if the CDR3 had no stop codons and remained in frame with V and J, and every other rearrangement counted as non-productive. Following IMGT convention, CDR3 was defined as the stretch from the second conserved V-encoded cysteine up to the conserved J-encoded phenylalanine. Sequences without an unambiguous match to a single V gene segment were excluded from the earlier analysis of 450 to 750 of the donors. An earlier analysis of some 610 of the donors called V segments functional above 56.7% productive rearrangements and segregating when the between-donor standard deviation exceeded 5%. A statistical classification framework was built to diagnose cytomegalovirus status from the catalog of TCR beta chain sequences. In a later analysis, TCR nucleotide sequences were compared against IMGT/GENE-DB human TR gene sequences so that V and J genes could be assigned. Using the TCRdist pipeline, a later analysis assigned CDR3 sequences along with most-parsimonious VDJ recombination scenarios. In a later analysis, every TCR beta chain was defined by the combination of its CDR3 amino acid sequence and its V-gene family, and reads without a unique V-gene family were dropped. As a way to deal with suspected cross-contamination and a sequencing artifact, a later analysis dropped 592 nucleotide sequences that were highly shared and had low generation probability. In a later analysis, a clonal expansion index was calculated for each public chain from normalized within-repertoire ranks of inferred template counts. A later analysis computed generation probabilities with a VDJ recombination model fitted to out-of-frame rearrangements, and checked the results against IGoR. In a later analysis, TCR-TCR, TCR-HLA and TCR-CMV co-occurrence was scored with hypergeometric tests, and a repertoire-size bias correction was applied to TCR pairs. A later analysis estimated false discovery rates by permuting HLA or CMV assignments 20 times. A later analysis grouped co-occurring TCRs with DBSCAN, adding TCRdist sequence similarity when clustering within HLA-allele-positive subsets. Co-occurrence clustering excluded repertoires with fewer than 30,000 or more than 120,000 public chains, plus five with anomalous nucleotide sharing. TCRdb took this table from immuneACCESS and kept in-frame rearrangements with V and J called. Such tables lack part of the clones; where checked against another copy, unresolved V genes explain under half of the gap, and the rest is unexplained. That table furnishes V, J and clone size, whereas the DNA furnished D and trimming. The sample table holds about 120,000 clones, of which under 12% were seen once. The ten largest clones take up 4% to 5% of the sample.

To note about this clone: The antigen it binds to is not known. Base-call qualities are not available, and no considerably larger clone is one nucleotide away.

Deletion took 1 base off V and 8 bases off J, with a span of 14 bases between the germline ends. Counted from cysteine to phenylalanine, this CDR3 has 13 amino acids. The entry retains the CDR3 DNA only, 39 bases that are in frame from base 1. Per the germline V gene (reference sequence), GTSNPN is the CDR1 and SVGIG is the CDR2. Sequences were obtained from PBMCs. The rearrangement combines TRBV30 with TRBJ1-2, with no reliable assignment of the D segment. The receptor was derived from a woman aged 18-29 years in good health and CMV-seropositive. The CDR3 reads as follows: CAWSGGPGGGYTF. The DNA reads TGTGCCTGGAGTGGCGGGCCTGGAGGAGGCTACACCTTC. Reference TRBV30 and TRBJ1-2 proteins supply the regions before and after the CDR3; the full variable domain is: SQTIHQWPATLVQPVGSPLSLECTVEGTSNPNLYWYRQAAGRGLQLLFYSVGIGQISSEVPQNLSASRPQDRQFILSSKKLLLSDSGFYLCAWSGGPGGGYTFGSGTRLTVV.